Included here is one TCR beta chain sequence, with context. The antigen is unknown. These data are taken from a study of cytomegalovirus exposure and HLA in healthy donors. Regarding the study as a whole: A later examination showed that TCR association rates differed by HLA locus, with DRB1 most and HLA-C fewest. A later analysis showed that HLA-associated TCR beta chains had undergone more clonal expansion than equally common others. Cytomegalovirus association was assigned to about 150 TCR beta chains. Accurate HLA-A and HLA-B prediction from TCR beta sequences was reported for most subjects.

With V trimmed by 8 bases and J by 4 bases, 8 bases remained unmatched. The CDR3 has 13 residues. CDR1 and CDR2 (germline): MNHNS, SASEGT. PCR primers comprised 60 Vbeta and 13 Jbeta primers. Only in-frame clones appear in the TCRdb table, and some are missing; sequencing was by immunoSEQ multiplex PCR. The sample includes approximately 150,000 clones, less than 90% of them seen just once. This chain connects TRBV6-1 to TRBJ2-7; 7 nucleotides line up with TRBD1. Sequencing was done on a sample of PBMCs. This TCR derives from a boy younger than 10 in good health and CMV-seronegative. The CDR3 bases are TGTGCCAGCCAAAGACAGGGTCCGTACGAGCAGTACTTC. Its protein is CASQRQGPYEQYF.